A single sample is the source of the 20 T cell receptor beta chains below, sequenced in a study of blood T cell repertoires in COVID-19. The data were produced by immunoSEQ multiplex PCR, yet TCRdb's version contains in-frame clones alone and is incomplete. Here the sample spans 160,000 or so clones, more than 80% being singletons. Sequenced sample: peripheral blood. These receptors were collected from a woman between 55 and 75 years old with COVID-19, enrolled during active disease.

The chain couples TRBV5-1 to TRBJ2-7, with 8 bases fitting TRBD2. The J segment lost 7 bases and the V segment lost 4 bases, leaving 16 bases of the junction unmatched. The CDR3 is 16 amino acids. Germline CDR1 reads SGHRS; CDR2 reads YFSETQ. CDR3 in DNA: TGCGCCAGCAGCCGGGCAGGGACTAGTCTTGTCTTGGAGCAGTACTTC. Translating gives CASSRAGTSLVLEQYF.

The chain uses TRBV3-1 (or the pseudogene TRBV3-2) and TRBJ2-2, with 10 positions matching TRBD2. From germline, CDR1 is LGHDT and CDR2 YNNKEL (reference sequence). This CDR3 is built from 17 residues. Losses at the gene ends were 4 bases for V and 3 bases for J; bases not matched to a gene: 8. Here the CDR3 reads CASSPSLAGADTGELFF. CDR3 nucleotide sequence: TGTGCCAGCAGCCCTTCTCTAGCGGGGGCAGACACCGGGGAGCTGTTTTTT.

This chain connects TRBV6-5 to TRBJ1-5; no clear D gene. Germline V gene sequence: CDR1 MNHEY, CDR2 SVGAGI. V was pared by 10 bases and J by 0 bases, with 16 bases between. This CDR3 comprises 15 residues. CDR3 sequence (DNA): TGTGCCACACGACGGAGCTTTAGTAGCAATCAGCCCCAGCATTTT. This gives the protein CATRRSFSSNQPQHF.

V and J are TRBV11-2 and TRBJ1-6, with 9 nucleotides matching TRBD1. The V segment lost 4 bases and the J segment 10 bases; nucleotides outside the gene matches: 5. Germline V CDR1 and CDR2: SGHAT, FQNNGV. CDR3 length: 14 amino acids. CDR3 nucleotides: TGTGCCAGCAGCTACACAGGGGGCGGATCACCCCTCCACTTT. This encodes CASSYTGGGSPLHF. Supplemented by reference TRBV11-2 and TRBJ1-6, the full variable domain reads EAGVAQSPRYKIIEKRQSVAFWCNPISGHATLYWYQQILGQGPKLLIQFQNNGVVDDSQLPKDRFSAERLKGVDSTLKIQPAKLEDSAVYLCASSYTGGGSPLHFGNGTRLTVT.

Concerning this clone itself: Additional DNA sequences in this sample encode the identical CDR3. In DNA, the CDR3 is TGCGCCAGCAGCTTGGAGGGGGCGGGGAATGAGCAGTTCTTC. Translation gives CASSLEGAGNEQFF. This chain joins TRBV5-1 and TRBJ2-1; D is perhaps TRBD1 (7 bases). The ends were cut back, 0 bases at V and 7 bases at J, with 11 bases in the middle. CDR1 is SGHRS, CDR2 YFSETQ, per germline. CDR3 length: 14 amino acids.

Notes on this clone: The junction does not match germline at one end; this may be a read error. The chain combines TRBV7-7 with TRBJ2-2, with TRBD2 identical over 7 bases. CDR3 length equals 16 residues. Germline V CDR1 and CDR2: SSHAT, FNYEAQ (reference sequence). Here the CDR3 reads CASSPDWGRGTGELFF. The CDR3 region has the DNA TGTGCTAGCAGCCCAGACTGGGGGAGGGGCACCGGGGAGCTGTTTTTT.

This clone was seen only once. The CDR3, as DNA: TGTGCCAGCAGCCAAAGGGACAGGGGGCTCTCAAATGAGCAGTTCTTC. This sequence encodes CASSQRDRGLSNEQFF. The chain recombines TRBV4-2 with TRBJ2-1; 12 bases map to TRBD1. The CDR3 runs to 16 residues. With 2 bases clipped from V and 7 bases from J, the junction kept 6 bases outside the gene matches. Germline CDR1 is LGHNA and CDR2 is YNFKEQ.

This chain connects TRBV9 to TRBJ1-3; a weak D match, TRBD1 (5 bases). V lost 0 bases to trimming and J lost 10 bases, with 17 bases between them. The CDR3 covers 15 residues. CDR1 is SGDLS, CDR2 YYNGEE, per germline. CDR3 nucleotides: TGTGCCAGCAGCGTAGCCTACAGGCCCCCAAATACCATATATTTT. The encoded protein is CASSVAYRPPNTIYF.

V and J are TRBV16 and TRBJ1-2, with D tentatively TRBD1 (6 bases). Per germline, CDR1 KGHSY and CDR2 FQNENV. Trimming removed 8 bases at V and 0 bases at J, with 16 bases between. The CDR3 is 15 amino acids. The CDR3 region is CASAGSGGPNYGYTF. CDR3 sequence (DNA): TGTGCCAGCGCGGGTTCGGGGGGCCCTAACTATGGCTACACCTTC.

The CDR3 is CASSQDSSGTEAFF. The DNA of the CDR3 is TGTGCCAGCAGCCAAGATTCCAGCGGGACTGAAGCTTTCTTT. J is TRBJ1-1 and V is TRBV3-1 (or the pseudogene TRBV3-2), with D unresolved. The CDR3 is 14 amino acids. V was pared by 0 bases and J by 5 bases, with 10 bases between. Germline CDR1 is LGHDT and CDR2 is YNNKEL (reference sequence).

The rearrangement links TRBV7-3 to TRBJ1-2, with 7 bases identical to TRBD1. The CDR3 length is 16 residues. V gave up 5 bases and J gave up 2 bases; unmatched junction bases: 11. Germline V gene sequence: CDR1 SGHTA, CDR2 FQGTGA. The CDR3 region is CASSPGQVGPNYGYTF. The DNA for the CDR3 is TGTGCCAGCAGCCCTGGACAGGTGGGACCAAACTATGGCTACACCTTC.

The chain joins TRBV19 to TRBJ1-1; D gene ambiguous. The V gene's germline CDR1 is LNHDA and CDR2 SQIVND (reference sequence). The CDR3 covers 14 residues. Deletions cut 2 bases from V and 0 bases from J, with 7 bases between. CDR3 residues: CASSITGLNTEAFF. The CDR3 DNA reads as TGTGCCAGTAGTATAACGGGGTTGAACACTGAAGCTTTCTTT.

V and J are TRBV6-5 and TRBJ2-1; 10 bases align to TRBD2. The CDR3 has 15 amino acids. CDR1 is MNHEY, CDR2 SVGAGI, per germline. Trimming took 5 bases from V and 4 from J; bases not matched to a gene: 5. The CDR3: CASSNTLAGYNEQFF. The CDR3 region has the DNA TGTGCCAGCAGTAACACACTAGCGGGGTACAATGAGCAGTTCTTC.

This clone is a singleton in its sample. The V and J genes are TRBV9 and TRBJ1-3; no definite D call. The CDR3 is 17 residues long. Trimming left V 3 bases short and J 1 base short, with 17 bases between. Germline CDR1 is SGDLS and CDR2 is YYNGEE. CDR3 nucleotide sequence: TGTGCCAGCAGCGCTTGGGCAGCCCCTGGTTCTGGAAACACCATATATTTT. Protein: CASSAWAAPGSGNTIYF. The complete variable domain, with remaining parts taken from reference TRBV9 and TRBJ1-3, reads DSGVTQTPKHLITATGQRVTLRCSPRSGDLSVYWYQQSLDQGLQFLIQYYNGEERAKGNILERFSAQQFPDLHSELNLSSLELGDSALYFCASSAWAAPGSGNTIYFGEGSWLTVV.

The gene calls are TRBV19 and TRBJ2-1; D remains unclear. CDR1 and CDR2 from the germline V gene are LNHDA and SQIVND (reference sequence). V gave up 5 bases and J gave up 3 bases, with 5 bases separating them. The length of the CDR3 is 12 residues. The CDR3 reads CASSSVYNEQFF. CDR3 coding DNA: TGTGCCAGTAGTTCAGTCTACAATGAGCAGTTCTTC.

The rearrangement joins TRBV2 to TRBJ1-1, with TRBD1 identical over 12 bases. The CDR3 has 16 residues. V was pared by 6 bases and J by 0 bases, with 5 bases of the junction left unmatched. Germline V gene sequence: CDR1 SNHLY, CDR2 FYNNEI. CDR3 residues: CASRWGTGGLNTEAFF. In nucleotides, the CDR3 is TGTGCCAGCAGGTGGGGGACAGGGGGCCTGAACACTGAAGCTTTCTTT.

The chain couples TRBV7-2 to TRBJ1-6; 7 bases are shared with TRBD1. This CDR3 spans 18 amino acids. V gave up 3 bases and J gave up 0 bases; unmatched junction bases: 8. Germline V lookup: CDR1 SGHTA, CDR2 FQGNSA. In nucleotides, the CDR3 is TGTGCCAGCAGCTTTAAGGCAGGGGGTTACTCCTATAATTCACCCCTCCACTTT. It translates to CASSFKAGGYSYNSPLHF. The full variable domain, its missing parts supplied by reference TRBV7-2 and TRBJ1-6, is GAGVSQSPSNKVTEKGKDVELRCDPISGHTALYWYRQSLGQGLEFLIYFQGNSAPDKSGLPSDRFSAERTGGSVSTLTIQRTQQEDSAVYLCASSFKAGGYSYNSPLHFGNGTRLTVT.

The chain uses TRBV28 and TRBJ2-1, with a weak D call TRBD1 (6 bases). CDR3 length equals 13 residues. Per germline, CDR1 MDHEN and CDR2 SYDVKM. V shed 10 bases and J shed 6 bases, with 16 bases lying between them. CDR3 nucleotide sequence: TGTGCCACCGACAGGTCCTCTTCCAATGAGCAGTTCTTC. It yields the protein CATDRSSSNEQFF.

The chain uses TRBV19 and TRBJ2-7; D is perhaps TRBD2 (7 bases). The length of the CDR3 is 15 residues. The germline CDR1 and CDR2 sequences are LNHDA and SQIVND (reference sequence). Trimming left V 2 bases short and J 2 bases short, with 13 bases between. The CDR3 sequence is CASSISGTSTYEQYF. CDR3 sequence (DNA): TGTGCCAGTAGTATAAGCGGGACATCAACCTACGAGCAGTACTTC.

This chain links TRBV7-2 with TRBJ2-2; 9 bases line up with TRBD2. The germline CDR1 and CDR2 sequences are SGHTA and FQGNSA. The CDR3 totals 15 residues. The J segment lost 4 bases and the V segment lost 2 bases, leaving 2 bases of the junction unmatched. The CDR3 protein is CASSLLAGSTGELFF. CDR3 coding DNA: TGTGCCAGCAGCTTACTAGCGGGGAGCACCGGGGAGCTGTTTTTT.